Following are 10 T cell receptor beta chains from one sample sequenced in a study of T cells in Graves' hyperthyroidism and ophthalmopathy. TCR beta CDR3 sequences were amplified from RNA transcripts. The HTBI set primed first-round TCR CDR3 RT-PCR. Each CDR3 protein is one row after TCRdb ran MiXCR on the multiplex PCR reads. This sample carries some 500,000 distinct CDR3 sequences, less than 25% of them seen once, and the ten largest clones take around 11%. The sequencing sample was made of blood. These receptors originate from a woman aged 30 to 39 with Graves' ophthalmopathy.

The chain employs TRBV6-1 and TRBJ1-2; unclear D gene. Germline CDR1 reads MNHNS; CDR2 reads SASEGT. The ends were cut back, 1 base at V and 8 bases at J, with 14 bases in the middle. CDR3 length equals 14 residues. The CDR3 sequence is CASSEEHGPRGYTF. In DNA form, the CDR3 reads TGTGCCAGCAGTGAAGAACATGGTCCGAGGGGCTACACCTTC.

This rearrangement joins TRBV2 to TRBJ1-1; unclear D gene. Germline values: CDR1 SNHLY, CDR2 FYNNEI. The ends were cut back, 4 bases at V and 2 bases at J, with 14 bases in the middle. The CDR3 contains 15 residues. In nucleotides, the CDR3 is TGTGCCAGCAGTGCCTACAGCCTACAAAACACTGAAGCTTTCTTT. Its translation is CASSAYSLQNTEAFF.

This clonotype was counted ten times or more. The V gene is TRBV30, the J gene TRBJ2-2; tentative D call: TRBD2 (5 bases). The ends were cut back, 0 bases at V and 4 bases at J, with 12 bases in the middle. Germline CDR1 and CDR2: GTSNPN and SVGIG (reference sequence). CDR3 size: 15 residues. CDR3 sequence (DNA): TGTGCCTGGAGTGTTTTAGGGAGACTCACCGGGGAGCTGTTTTTT. Encoded protein: CAWSVLGRLTGELFF.

This chain uses TRBV5-1 with TRBJ1-2; tentative D call: TRBD1 (6 bases). Trimming took off 4 bases at V and 9 bases at J, with 16 bases between the two ends. Germline V gives CDR1 SGHRS, CDR2 YFSETQ. The CDR3 length is 13 residues. CDR3 region: CASSPTGGQSYTF. The CDR3 DNA follows: TGCGCCAGCAGCCCAACGGGGGGCCAGAGCTACACCTTC.

The V and J genes are TRBV29-1 and TRBJ2-3, with a tentative D call TRBD1 (6 bases). The CDR3 covers 15 residues. Germline assignment: CDR1 SQVTM and CDR2 ANQGSEA. V lost 1 base and J 1 base, leaving 12 bases between the germline ends. DNA of the CDR3: TGCAGCGTTGAAGGGGGGCAGCTACGCACAGATACGCAGTATTTT. Encoded protein: CSVEGGQLRTDTQYF.

This clonotype was seen repeatedly, ten times or more. This chain links TRBV28 with TRBJ2-2; unclear D gene. CDR3 length: 13 amino acids. CDR1 and CDR2 from the germline V gene are MDHEN and SYDVKM. In DNA, the CDR3 is TGTGCTAAATATCAGAGGAACACCGGGGAGCTGTTTTTT. Residues: CAKYQRNTGELFF.

This clonotype was seen only a few times. The chain has TRBV20-1 and TRBJ2-5; no clear D. V lost 6 bases, J lost 1 base, and 12 bases lay in between. The V gene's germline CDR1 is DFQATT and CDR2 SNEGSKA (reference sequence). This CDR3 has 13 residues. The CDR3, as DNA: TGCAGTGCCCTGACCCCCAGCCAAGAGACCCAGTACTTC. It yields the protein CSALTPSQETQYF.

The chain joins TRBV11-2 to TRBJ1-3, with D possibly matching TRBD1 (6 bases). Trimming took 5 bases from V and 3 from J, leaving 14 bases between them. This CDR3 is 15 amino acids long. From germline, CDR1 is SGHAT and CDR2 FQNNGV. The CDR3 nucleotides read TGTGCCAGCAGCGCGTACAGGGAACGTGGAAACACCATATATTTT. Translated: CASSAYRERGNTIYF.

Ten or more counts support this clonotype. This chain links TRBV6-1 with TRBJ2-7; 9 bases agree with TRBD1. With V trimmed by 6 bases and J by 2 bases, 11 bases remained unmatched. Per germline, CDR1 MNHNS and CDR2 SASEGT. This CDR3 region has 16 residues. The CDR3 sequence is CASSPTAGTGPYEQYF. As DNA, the CDR3 is TGTGCCAGCAGCCCGACTGCCGGGACAGGGCCCTACGAGCAGTACTTC.

The chain joins TRBV19 to TRBJ2-2; possible D gene TRBD2, 5 bases. Germline V gene data show CDR1 as LNHDA and CDR2 as SQIVND (reference sequence). This CDR3 spans 16 amino acids. With 3 bases removed from V and 3 bases from J, the gap between germline ends came to 14 bases. The CDR3 DNA is TGTGCCAGTAGTATTTACCGGGAACGGGACACCGGGGAGCTGTTTTTT. Translation: CASSIYRERDTGELFF.